This T cell receptor (beta chain) originates from a study of T cell responses to AZD1222 COVID-19 vaccine. Overall study results and limits: A mostly white British donor set with more females was recruited, and clonal diversity was possibly underestimated.

The germline V gene has CDR1 MNHEY and CDR2 SVGAGI. Trimming removed 2 bases at V and 0 bases at J, with 11 bases between. The CDR3 contains 16 residues. Profiled with immunoSEQ multiplex PCR; TCRdb holds only in-frame clones, not every one. The repertoire holds 150,000 to 200,000 clones, with roughly 92% as singletons. Comment on this clone: Its specificity is not known.

The source of this sequence is an adult in good health. The sequences come from peripheral blood, collected on day 0 of AZD1222 vaccination. The chain carries TRBV6-5 and TRBJ1-3; D is possibly TRBD1 (5 bases). In DNA form, the CDR3 reads TGTGCCAGCAGTTACCTCGGACAAACCTCTGGAAACACCATATATTTT. This codes for CASSYLGQTSGNTIYF.